The 23 T cell receptor beta chains presented below share a single source sample, sequenced in a study of HIV-infected patients and healthy controls (dated by TCRdb to the mid-2010s). Since whole blood was used without any cell fractionation, the repertoire reflected all peripheral T cells in unsorted form. Library preparation used 5' RACE. Sequencing used an Illumina MiSeq. Reverse transcription of 400 to 600 ng RNA was performed with SuperScript III using primers directed against the alpha and beta constant regions. Separate libraries for the alpha and beta chains were generated through chain-specific third strand synthesis that incorporated multiplexing indices. TCRdb reprocessed the public reads (quality trimming at Q25 with fastp, clone calling with MiXCR) and kept in-frame beta chains. Every distinct CDR3 protein forms one entry, paired with its most common genes and DNA. The sample table records nearly 7,500 distinct CDR3 sequences; about 9.4% of these occur just once. Of the sample, about 18% is held by the ten largest clones.

The material was blood, obtained before antiretroviral therapy. The source is an adult with HIV infection.

The CDR3 sequence is CASSPTHGPYEQYF. The DNA for the CDR3 is TGTGCCAGCAGCCCGACTCATGGGCCCTACGAGCAGTACTTC. The J gene is TRBJ2-7, the V gene TRBV7-9; D remains unclear. The CDR3 is made up of 14 amino acids. Trimming removed 5 bases at V and 2 bases at J, with 13 bases between. CDR1 and CDR2 from the germline V gene are SEHNR and FQNEAQ (reference sequence).

V usage is TRBV15 and J usage is TRBJ2-1; 7 bases match TRBD2. This CDR3 is 13 amino acids long. In germline, CDR1 is LNHNV, CDR2 YYDKDF (reference sequence). Trimming removed 4 bases from V and 9 bases from J; junction bases left unmatched: 6. The CDR3 reads CATSTSPGGEQFF. The CDR3 DNA reads TGTGCCACCAGCACTTCGCCGGGGGGTGAGCAGTTCTTC.

CDR3 sequence (DNA): TGTGCCAGCAGTGGGGGTCTTCCCTACGAGCAGTACTTC. The encoded protein is CASSGGLPYEQYF. This sequence joins TRBV12-3 or TRBV12-4 and TRBJ2-7; D possibly matches TRBD1 or TRBD2 (5 bases each). The V gene lost 5 bases and the J gene lost 2 bases, with 10 bases spanning the gap. This CDR3 has 13 amino acids.

This chain uses TRBV28 with TRBJ2-1; the match to TRBD1 covers 8 bases. Germline CDR1 MDHEN, CDR2 SYDVKM. This CDR3 region has 12 residues. J gave up 5 bases and V 6 bases, and 0 bases lay outside the gene matches. The CDR3 bases are TGTGCCAGCAGACAGGGGGACAATGAGCAGTTCTTC. Protein: CASRQGDNEQFF. The full variable domain, with the rest looked up from reference TRBV28 and TRBJ2-1, is DVKVTQSSRYLVKRTGEKVFLECVQDMDHENMFWYRQDPGLGLRLIYFSYDVKMKEKGDIPEGYSVSREKKERFSLILESASTNQTSMYLCASRQGDNEQFFGPGTRLTVL.

This clonotype is medium-sized in the sample. The chain links TRBV29-1 to TRBJ2-5; D unclear. V lost 1 base, J lost 0 bases, and 12 bases lay in between. The CDR3 has 15 amino acids. Germline CDR1 and CDR2: SQVTM and ANQGSEA. CDR3 sequence (DNA): TGCAGCGTTGAAGGTTTGGGGATCCACCAAGAGACCCAGTACTTC. This gives the protein CSVEGLGIHQETQYF.

This clonotype was found many times. The rearrangement links TRBV3-1 to TRBJ2-5; 8 bases are a match to TRBD2. Germline V gene sequence: CDR1 LGHDT, CDR2 YNNKEL (reference sequence). This CDR3 is built from 15 residues. V trimming: 4 bases; J trimming: 5 bases; junction bases outside the gene matches: 9. The CDR3 coding sequence is TGTGCCAGCAGCCTCGAGGCGGGGGGTGGTGAGACCCAGTACTTC. This translates into CASSLEAGGGETQYF.

This clonotype is labeled medium-sized. The rearrangement links TRBV3-1 to TRBJ1-2; no definite D call. The CDR3 totals 12 residues. The germline gives CDR1 LGHDT, CDR2 YNNKEL (reference sequence). Trimming took off 0 bases at V and 14 bases at J, with 13 bases between the two ends. CDR3 in amino acids: CASSQEARALTF. The CDR3 region has the DNA TGTGCCAGCAGCCAAGAAGCCCGGGCCCTAACCTTC. The variable domain in full, completed from reference TRBV3-1 and TRBJ1-2, reads DTAVSQTPKYLVTQMGNDKSIKCEQNLGHDTMYWYKQDSKKFLKIMFSYNNKELIINETVPNRFSPKSPDKAHLNLHINSLELGDSAVYFCASSQEARALTFGSGTRLTVV.

Of note for this clonotype: A clone one base away is much larger, so this may be a read error. V is TRBV3-1 and J is TRBJ1-6, with 9 positions matching TRBD1. Looked up from germline, CDR1 is LGHDT and CDR2 is YNNKEL (reference sequence). The CDR3 contains 17 residues. The CDR3 coding sequence is TGTGCCAGCAGCCACCCCCCGCGGACAGGGGATAATTCACCCTTCCACTTT. Translating it yields CASSHPPRTGDNSPFHF.

There are many counts of this clonotype. This rearrangement joins TRBV20-1 to TRBJ2-1; perhaps TRBD2 as D (6 bases). In germline, CDR1 is DFQATT, CDR2 SNEGSKA (reference sequence). The CDR3 covers 17 residues. V dropped 1 base and J dropped 1 base, with 17 bases sitting between them. The CDR3, as DNA: TGCAGTGCTAGAGGACTTCCGGGACTCCGATCCTACAATGAGCAGTTCTTC. Translation: CSARGLPGLRSYNEQFF.

By share, this clonotype counts as medium-sized. The chain couples TRBV18 to TRBJ2-6, with D hard to call. CDR1 and CDR2 (germline): KGHSH, LQKENI. V lost 3 bases and J 0 bases, leaving 9 bases between the germline ends. The CDR3 consists of 16 residues. Here the CDR3 DNA reads TGTGCCAGCTCACCCTCTTTTGGCTCTGGGGCCAACGTCCTGACTTTC. Amino acid sequence: CASSPSFGSGANVLTF.

This clonotype is categorized as medium-sized. The gene calls are TRBV28 and TRBJ2-6; no clear D gene. V lost 5 bases to trimming and J lost 4 bases, with 9 bases between them. Per germline, CDR1 MDHEN and CDR2 SYDVKM. This CDR3 spans 14 amino acids. The CDR3, as DNA: TGTGCCAGCAGTCCCCTTGGGGGGGCCAACGTCCTGACTTTC. It codes for CASSPLGGANVLTF.

This clonotype was counted ten times or more. The germline gene is not matched at one end of the junction; a read error may be the cause. CDR3: CSARPLPGQLYQQYF. As DNA, the CDR3 is TGCAGTGCTAGACCCCTCCCGGGACAGCTCTACCAGCAGTACTTC. V usage is TRBV20-1 and J usage is TRBJ2-7; TRBD1 agrees at 7 bases. This CDR3 is 15 amino acids long. Per germline, CDR1 DFQATT and CDR2 SNEGSKA (reference sequence).

The V call is TRBV27, the J call TRBJ1-4; the D is unclear. Trimming took off 3 bases at V and 4 bases at J, with 12 bases between the two ends. This CDR3 region has 15 residues. The germline V gene encodes CDR1 MNHEY and CDR2 SMNVEV (reference sequence). The CDR3 is CASSFQYSLNEKLFF. The CDR3, as DNA: TGTGCCAGCAGTTTCCAATACTCCCTTAATGAAAAACTGTTTTTT.

By proportion, this clonotype is large (0.1 to 1%). V is TRBV4-1 and J is TRBJ2-7, with D tentatively TRBD1 (5 bases). This CDR3 contains 14 residues. Looked up from germline, CDR1 is MGHRA and CDR2 is YSYEKL. Trimming pared 1 base from V and 6 bases from J, leaving 13 bases between. CDR3 sequence reads: CASSQAPGMVEQYF. The CDR3 region has the DNA TGCGCCAGCAGCCAAGCCCCAGGGATGGTCGAGCAGTACTTC.

This clonotype came up many times. The chain links TRBV4-1 to TRBJ2-6, with 12 positions matching TRBD1. J was trimmed by 4 bases and V by 6 bases; bases with no gene match: 13. The CDR3 covers 19 residues. The germline V gene has CDR1 MGHRA and CDR2 YSYEKL. The CDR3 protein is CASSPHPGQGASGANVLTF. In DNA form, the CDR3 reads TGCGCCAGCAGTCCTCATCCGGGACAGGGGGCTTCCGGGGCCAACGTCCTGACTTTC.

The table lists this clonotype with many counts. The gene calls are TRBV29-1 and TRBJ1-2; 9 bases are a match to TRBD1. Germline assignment: CDR1 SQVTM and CDR2 ANQGSEA. V lost 5 bases to trimming and J lost 4 bases; unmatched junction nucleotides: 5. The CDR3 length is 13 residues. As DNA, the CDR3 is TGCAGCGTTTCCACAGGGGGCCGCTATGGCTACACCTTC. This codes for CSVSTGGRYGYTF.

In its sample, this clonotype is medium-sized. The chain uses TRBV20-1 and TRBJ2-3; no clear D gene. Germline lookup yields CDR1 DFQATT and CDR2 SNEGSKA (reference sequence). The CDR3 extends over 10 amino acids. V shed 5 bases and J shed 7 bases, with 7 bases lying between them. CDR3 sequence (DNA): TGCAGTGCTGCACATAATACGCAGTATTTT. Its protein is CSAAHNTQYF.

By share, this clonotype counts as medium-sized (0.01 to 0.1%). The V and J genes are TRBV20-1 and TRBJ2-5; no reliable D call. Trimming took off 0 bases at V and 2 bases at J, with 10 bases between the two ends. CDR1 and CDR2 (germline): DFQATT, SNEGSKA (reference sequence). The CDR3 contains 14 residues. The CDR3 protein is CSARDPVLQETQYF. The CDR3, as DNA: TGCAGTGCTAGAGATCCGGTTCTACAAGAGACCCAGTACTTC.

This clonotype was seen repeatedly, ten times or more. The J gene is TRBJ2-7, the V gene TRBV20-1, with D possibly TRBD1 on 5 matching bases. From germline, CDR1 is DFQATT and CDR2 SNEGSKA (reference sequence). V shed 0 bases and J shed 2 bases, with 17 bases lying between them. CDR3 size: 16 residues. This chain's CDR3 is CSARDGAFPLPYEQYF. In DNA form, the CDR3 reads TGCAGTGCTAGAGATGGGGCGTTCCCTCTTCCCTACGAGCAGTACTTC.

Ten or more counts support this clonotype. The chain joins TRBV28 to TRBJ1-5; TRBD1 might be the D (6 bases). Germline V gene sequence: CDR1 MDHEN, CDR2 SYDVKM. This CDR3 is built from 14 residues. V dropped 5 bases and J dropped 7 bases, with 15 bases sitting between them. The CDR3 region has the DNA TGTGCCAGCAGTGAGGTCGGGGGGGGCCAGCCCCAGCATTTT. It yields the protein CASSEVGGGQPQHF.

V gene TRBV7-9 combines with J gene TRBJ2-4; no firm D call. Trimming left V 3 bases short and J 0 bases short, with 12 bases between. Germline values: CDR1 SEHNR, CDR2 FQNEAQ (reference sequence). The CDR3 runs to 16 residues. CDR3 nucleotides: TGTGCCAGCAGCTTCTCCACAGCTTTAGCCAAAAACATTCAGTACTTC. It specifies CASSFSTALAKNIQYF.

Within the sample, this clonotype is medium-sized (0.01 to 0.1%). The rearrangement joins TRBV27 to TRBJ2-7; 7 bases match TRBD1. CDR1 MNHEY and CDR2 SMNVEV come from the germline V gene (reference sequence). This CDR3 has 15 residues. V trimming: 5 bases; J trimming: 1 base; junction bases outside the gene matches: 8. The CDR3 is CASSEGTDSSYEQYF. The CDR3 bases are TGTGCCAGCAGTGAAGGGACAGATTCGTCCTACGAGCAGTACTTC.

At least ten counts were recorded for this clonotype. This chain's CDR3 is CASSYSTQGQPQHF. In DNA form, the CDR3 reads TGTGCCAGCAGTTACTCGACGCAGGGTCAGCCCCAGCATTTT. The chain uses TRBV6-5 and TRBJ1-5; the D gene is possibly TRBD1 (5 bases). The V end was cut by 0 bases, the J end by 6 bases, with 9 bases between. The CDR3 spans 14 residues. CDR1 and CDR2 (germline): MNHEY, SVGAGI.